Below, 22 T cell receptor beta chains from the same sample are listed, as sequenced in a study of T cell responses to AZD1222 COVID-19 vaccine. Profiled with immunoSEQ multiplex PCR; TCRdb holds only in-frame clones, not every one. Of over 85,000 clones listed, around 89% are singletons. Sample: peripheral blood, taken on day 0 of AZD1222 vaccination. These receptors all stem from an adult in good health.

V gene TRBV30 combines with J gene TRBJ2-3, with 15 nucleotides matching TRBD2. In germline, CDR1 is GTSNPN, CDR2 SVGIG (reference sequence). The CDR3 consists of 16 residues. Trimming took 3 bases from V and 5 from J; bases not matched to a gene: 6. CDR3 sequence: CAWRGLAGGRGDTQYF. The DNA for the CDR3 is TGTGCCTGGAGGGGACTAGCGGGGGGCCGCGGAGATACGCAGTATTTT. Supplemented by reference TRBV30 and TRBJ2-3, the full variable domain reads SQTIHQWPATLVQPVGSPLSLECTVEGTSNPNLYWYRQAAGRGLQLLFYSVGIGQISSEVPQNLSASRPQDRQFILSSKKLLLSDSGFYLCAWRGLAGGRGDTQYFGPGTRLTVL.

The genes are TRBV5-5 and TRBJ2-7; D unclear. Trimming took off 2 bases at V and 5 bases at J, with 17 bases between the two ends. This CDR3 is 15 amino acids long. The germline gives CDR1 SGHKS, CDR2 YYEKEE (reference sequence). The DNA of the CDR3 is TGTGCCAGCAGCTTCCTCGGGTCCCGGACGGACGAGCAGTACTTC. Translated: CASSFLGSRTDEQYF.

In its sample, this clone was seen once. The chain is built from TRBV9 and TRBJ1-1, with 7 positions matching TRBD1. This CDR3 is built from 16 residues. J was trimmed by 2 bases and V by 3 bases; bases with no gene match: 10. Germline V gives CDR1 SGDLS, CDR2 YYNGEE. This chain's CDR3 is CASSAPKNRGNTEAFF. The DNA for the CDR3 is TGTGCCAGCAGCGCACCGAAGAACAGGGGAAACACTGAAGCTTTCTTT.

The CDR3 DNA reads TGTGCCAGCAGCTTAGGGGAGAACACTGAAGCTTTCTTT. It specifies CASSLGENTEAFF. The chain has TRBV7-9 and TRBJ1-1; D gene ambiguous. The CDR3 runs 13 residues. Trimming removed 1 base at V and 1 base at J, with 4 bases between. The germline V gene encodes CDR1 SEHNR and CDR2 FQNEAQ (reference sequence).

The V call is TRBV25-1, the J call TRBJ2-3; 7 bases are a match to TRBD2. Losses at the gene ends were 2 bases for V and 7 bases for J; bases not matched to a gene: 3. The CDR3 length is 13 residues. The germline V gene has CDR1 MGHDK and CDR2 SYGVNS. CDR3 residues: CASSEAGVNTQYF. CDR3 bases: TGTGCCAGCAGTGAAGCGGGGGTAAATACGCAGTATTTT.

The genes are TRBV7-7 and TRBJ2-5; a possible D gene is TRBD2 (6 bases). V was clipped by 3 bases and J by 9 bases, with 17 bases between them. This CDR3 region has 14 residues. Germline loops: CDR1 SSHAT, CDR2 FNYEAQ (reference sequence). CDR3: CASSLGGRSVAQYF. The CDR3 coding sequence is TGTGCCAGCAGCTTGGGGGGACGATCGGTGGCCCAGTACTTC.

The chain combines TRBV4-1 with TRBJ1-6; a possible D gene is TRBD1 (5 bases). In germline, CDR1 is MGHRA, CDR2 YSYEKL. The CDR3 has 18 residues. Trimming left V 0 bases short and J 10 bases short, with 22 bases between. The CDR3 sequence is CASSQDQRGLHLYSPLHF. DNA for the CDR3: TGCGCCAGCAGCCAAGATCAGAGGGGCCTTCACCTGTACTCACCCCTCCACTTT.

V usage is TRBV5-5 and J usage is TRBJ2-6; 10 nucleotides agree with TRBD1. The CDR3 consists of 17 residues. Germline CDR1 is SGHKS and CDR2 is YYEKEE (reference sequence). V was pared by 4 bases and J by 2 bases, with 6 bases of the junction left unmatched. The CDR3 protein is CASSPRQGAAGANVLTF. CDR3 coding DNA: TGTGCCAGCAGCCCTCGACAGGGGGCAGCTGGGGCCAACGTCCTGACTTTC.

CDR3: CASSRKISGNTIYF. CDR3 DNA: TGTGCCAGCAGTCGGAAGATCTCTGGAAACACCATATATTTT. The chain uses TRBV6-5 and TRBJ1-3; no clear D. Between the trimmed V and J ends, which lost 5 bases and 0 bases, there was a span of 8 bases. Germline CDR1 reads MNHEY; CDR2 reads SVGAGI. The CDR3 is 14 amino acids.

The J gene is TRBJ2-7, the V gene TRBV12-3 or TRBV12-4, with a weak D call TRBD1 (5 bases). Trimming stripped 2 bases from V and 6 bases from J, with 8 bases between. This CDR3 comprises 12 residues. CDR3 sequence (DNA): TGTGCCAGCAGTTTACAGGACATCGAGCAGTACTTC. It specifies CASSLQDIEQYF.

A word on this clone: Other DNA sequences of this sample code for an identical CDR3. The chain employs TRBV6-5 and TRBJ1-1; D uncertain. The V end was cut by 2 bases, the J end by 0 bases, with 7 bases between. This CDR3 spans 14 amino acids. Germline V gene lookup returns CDR1 MNHEY and CDR2 SVGAGI. This CDR3 is CASSYGRLNTEAFF. The CDR3 DNA sequence: TGTGCCAGCAGTTACGGGAGACTGAACACTGAAGCTTTCTTT.

The V and J genes are TRBV7-9 and TRBJ1-2; unclear D gene. Germline V CDR1 and CDR2: SEHNR, FQNEAQ (reference sequence). The CDR3 totals 15 residues. V lost 5 bases and J 4 bases, leaving 17 bases between the germline ends. CDR3 nucleotide sequence: TGTGCCAGCAGCCCAATTAGCCCGGGTCTCTATGGCTACACCTTC. This translates into CASSPISPGLYGYTF.

This chain connects TRBV24-1 to TRBJ2-1; 7 bases are shared with TRBD2. After removal of 3 bases from V and 4 bases from J, the junction contained 2 bases not matched to a gene. The CDR3 has 14 amino acids. Looked up from germline, CDR1 is KGHDR and CDR2 is SFDVKD. For the CDR3, the DNA is TGTGCCACCAGTGATGAAGCGGGGTACAATGAGCAGTTCTTC. Translation: CATSDEAGYNEQFF.

The chain recombines TRBV9 with TRBJ1-3; D remains unclear. CDR1 is SGDLS, CDR2 YYNGEE, per germline. V lost 4 bases, J lost 3 bases, and 11 bases lay in between. This CDR3 has 14 amino acids. CDR3 sequence: CASSKQTYGNTIYF. The CDR3 DNA sequence: TGTGCCAGCAGCAAACAGACGTATGGAAACACCATATATTTT.

The rearrangement uses TRBV6-5 and TRBJ1-4, with D possibly TRBD1 on 5 matching bases. V gave up 6 bases and J gave up 4 bases, with 12 bases separating them. The CDR3 contains 14 residues. The germline V gene encodes CDR1 MNHEY and CDR2 SVGAGI. The CDR3 region is CASSQGPGNEKLFF. The CDR3 DNA reads TGTGCCAGCAGCCAGGGACCGGGTAATGAAAAACTGTTTTTT.

The chain uses TRBV19 and TRBJ2-3; 7 bases match TRBD1. Germline CDR1 LNHDA, CDR2 SQIVND (reference sequence). There are 14 residues in the CDR3. With 6 bases clipped from V and 0 bases from J, the junction kept 3 bases outside the gene matches. CDR3 residues: CASRDRASTDTQYF. CDR3 DNA: TGTGCCAGTAGAGACAGGGCCAGCACAGATACGCAGTATTTT. The whole variable domain, filled in from reference TRBV19 and TRBJ2-3, reads DGGITQSPKYLFRKEGQNVTLSCEQNLNHDAMYWYRQDPGQGLRLIYYSQIVNDFQKGDIAEGYSVSREKKESFPLTVTSAQKNPTAFYLCASRDRASTDTQYFGPGTRLTVL.

The chain joins TRBV11-3 to TRBJ1-3; D is uncertain. V dropped 8 bases and J dropped 0 bases, with 8 bases sitting between them. CDR1 and CDR2 from the germline V gene are SGHNT and YENEEA. The CDR3 extends over 13 amino acids. As DNA, the CDR3 is TGTGCCAGCTCCGCCGGCTCTGGAAACACCATATATTTT. Protein: CASSAGSGNTIYF.

This chain connects TRBV9 to TRBJ1-5; D ambiguous. The CDR3 contains 15 residues. Germline CDR1 and CDR2: SGDLS and YYNGEE. The V end lost 0 bases, the J end lost 7 bases, and 14 bases lay between the germline ends. The CDR3 here is CASSVGPGLGQPQHF. In nucleotides, the CDR3 is TGTGCCAGCAGCGTAGGTCCGGGCTTGGGGCAGCCCCAGCATTTT.

The rearrangement joins TRBV7-2 to TRBJ2-3, with D perhaps TRBD2 (5 bases). The CDR3 totals 13 residues. The germline V and J ends were trimmed by 2 bases and 5 bases, with 8 bases remaining between them. Germline values: CDR1 SGHTA, CDR2 FQGNSA. The CDR3 reads CASSLWERDTQYF. In nucleotides, the CDR3 is TGTGCCAGCAGCTTATGGGAGCGAGATACGCAGTATTTT.

The chain uses TRBV19 and TRBJ1-5; unclear D gene. There are 16 residues in the CDR3. V lost 1 base and J lost 7, with 17 bases in between. Germline V lookup: CDR1 LNHDA, CDR2 SQIVND (reference sequence). The CDR3 nucleotides read TGTGCCAGTAGTATAGCCCAAAGCAGGATCCTCCAGCCCCAGCATTTT. Amino acids: CASSIAQSRILQPQHF.

V and J are TRBV6-5 and TRBJ1-2; possible D gene TRBD1, 5 bases. This CDR3 contains 14 residues. Trimming cost V 6 bases and J 6 bases, with 17 bases left between them. CDR1 is MNHEY and CDR2 is SVGAGI in the germline V gene. Here the CDR3 reads CASREAGTHHGYTF. CDR3 bases: TGTGCCAGCAGAGAGGCCGGGACGCATCATGGCTACACCTTC.

V and J are TRBV7-9 and TRBJ2-7; 9 bases are shared with TRBD2. J was trimmed by 2 bases and V by 4 bases; bases with no gene match: 6. The germline gives CDR1 SEHNR, CDR2 FQNEAQ (reference sequence). The CDR3 sequence is 15 residues long. DNA for the CDR3: TGTGCCAGCAGCTCGAATAGCGGGAGTACCTACGAGCAGTACTTC. Its protein is CASSSNSGSTYEQYF.